This T cell receptor beta chain emerged from a study of blood T cell repertoires in COVID-19. Generated by immunoSEQ multiplex PCR, the TCRdb table keeps only in-frame clones and is missing some. The table shows around 55,000 clones, with about 90% occurring only once. This clone was seen only a few times. This sequence originates from a man aged 55-75 years with active COVID-19. Sequencing was done on a sample of peripheral blood.

CDR3 bases: TGTGCCAGCAGTTTTACAGGGGATGGCGTTCAGCCCCAGCATTTT. It codes for CASSFTGDGVQPQHF. The chain links TRBV6-6 to TRBJ1-5; 7 nucleotides align to TRBD1. Unmatched junction bases numbered 9, after V lost 4 bases and J lost 6 bases. There are 15 residues in the CDR3. Germline loops: CDR1 MNHNY, CDR2 SVGAGI (reference sequence).